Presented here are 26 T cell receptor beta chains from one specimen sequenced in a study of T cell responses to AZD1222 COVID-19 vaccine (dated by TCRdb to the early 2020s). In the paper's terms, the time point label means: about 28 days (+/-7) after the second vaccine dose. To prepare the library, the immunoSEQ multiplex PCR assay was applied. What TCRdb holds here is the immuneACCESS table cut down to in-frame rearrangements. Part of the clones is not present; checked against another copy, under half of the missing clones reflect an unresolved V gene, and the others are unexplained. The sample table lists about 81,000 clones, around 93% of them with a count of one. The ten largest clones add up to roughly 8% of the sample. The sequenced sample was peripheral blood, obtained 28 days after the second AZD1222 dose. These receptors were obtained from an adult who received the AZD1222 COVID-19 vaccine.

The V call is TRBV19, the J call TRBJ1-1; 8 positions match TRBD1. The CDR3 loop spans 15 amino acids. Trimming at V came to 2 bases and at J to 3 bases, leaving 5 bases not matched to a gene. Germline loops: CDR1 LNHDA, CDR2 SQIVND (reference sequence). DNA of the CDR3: TGTGCCAGTAGTATACTGGACAGGGATGACACTGAAGCTTTCTTT. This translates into CASSILDRDDTEAFF.

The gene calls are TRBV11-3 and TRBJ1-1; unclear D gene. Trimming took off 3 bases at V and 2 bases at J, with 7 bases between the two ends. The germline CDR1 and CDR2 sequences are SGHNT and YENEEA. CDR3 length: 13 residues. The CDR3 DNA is TGTGCCAGCAGCTTCAAGGGAAACACTGAAGCTTTCTTT. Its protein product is CASSFKGNTEAFF. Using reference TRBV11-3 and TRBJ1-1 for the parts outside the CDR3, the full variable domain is EAGVVQSPRYKIIEKKQPVAFWCNPISGHNTLYWYLQNLGQGPELLIRYENEEAVDDSQLPKDRFSAERLKGVDSTLKIQPAELGDSAVYLCASSFKGNTEAFFGQGTRLTVV.

CDR3 protein: CATSDGVRDEQFF. Written as DNA, the CDR3 is TGTGCCACCAGTGACGGAGTAAGAGATGAGCAGTTCTTC. The chain combines TRBV24-1 with TRBJ2-1; the D is unclear. V was shortened by 4 bases and J by 8 bases, with 11 bases between the two germline ends. Per the germline V gene, CDR1 is KGHDR and CDR2 is SFDVKD. There are 13 residues in the CDR3.

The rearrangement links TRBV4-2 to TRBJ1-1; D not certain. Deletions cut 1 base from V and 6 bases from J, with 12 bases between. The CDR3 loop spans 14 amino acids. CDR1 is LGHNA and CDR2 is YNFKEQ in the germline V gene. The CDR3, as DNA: TGTGCCAGCAGCCAAGTTGGGCGTGTCGCTGAAGCTTTCTTT. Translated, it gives CASSQVGRVAEAFF.

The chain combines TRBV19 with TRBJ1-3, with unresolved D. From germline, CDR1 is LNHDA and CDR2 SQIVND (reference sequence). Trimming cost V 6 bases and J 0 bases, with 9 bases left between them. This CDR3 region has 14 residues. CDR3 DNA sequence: TGTGCCAGTAGAGCCGTATCCTCTGGAAACACCATATATTTT. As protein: CASRAVSSGNTIYF. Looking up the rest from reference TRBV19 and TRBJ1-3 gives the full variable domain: DGGITQSPKYLFRKEGQNVTLSCEQNLNHDAMYWYRQDPGQGLRLIYYSQIVNDFQKGDIAEGYSVSREKKESFPLTVTSAQKNPTAFYLCASRAVSSGNTIYFGEGSWLTVV.

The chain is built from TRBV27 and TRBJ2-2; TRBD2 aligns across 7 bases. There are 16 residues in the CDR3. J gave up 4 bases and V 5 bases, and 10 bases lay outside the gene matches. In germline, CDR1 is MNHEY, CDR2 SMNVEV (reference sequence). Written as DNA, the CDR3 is TGTGCCAGCAGTCCAGGATATGGGACTATCACCGGGGAGCTGTTTTTT. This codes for CASSPGYGTITGELFF.

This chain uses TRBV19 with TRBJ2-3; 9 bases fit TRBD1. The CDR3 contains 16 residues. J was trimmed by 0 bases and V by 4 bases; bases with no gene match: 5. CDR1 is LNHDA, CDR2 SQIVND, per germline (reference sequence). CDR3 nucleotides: TGTGCCAGTAGTACAAAACAGGGGGCTAGCACAGATACGCAGTATTTT. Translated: CASSTKQGASTDTQYF.

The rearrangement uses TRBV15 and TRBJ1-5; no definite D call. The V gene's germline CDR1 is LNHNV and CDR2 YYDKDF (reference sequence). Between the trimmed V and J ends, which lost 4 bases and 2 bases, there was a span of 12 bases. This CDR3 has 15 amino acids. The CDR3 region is CATSIEGRGNQPQHF. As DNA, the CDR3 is TGTGCCACCAGCATAGAGGGTAGGGGCAATCAGCCCCAGCATTTT.

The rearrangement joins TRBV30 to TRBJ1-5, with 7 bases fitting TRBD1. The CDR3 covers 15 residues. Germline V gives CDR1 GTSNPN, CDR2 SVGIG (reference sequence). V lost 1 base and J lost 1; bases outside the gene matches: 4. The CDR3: CAWSEGAWSNQPQHF. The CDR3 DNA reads TGTGCCTGGAGTGAGGGGGCGTGGAGCAATCAGCCCCAGCATTTT. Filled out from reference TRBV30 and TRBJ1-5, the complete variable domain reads SQTIHQWPATLVQPVGSPLSLECTVEGTSNPNLYWYRQAAGRGLQLLFYSVGIGQISSEVPQNLSASRPQDRQFILSSKKLLLSDSGFYLCAWSEGAWSNQPQHFGDGTRLSIL.

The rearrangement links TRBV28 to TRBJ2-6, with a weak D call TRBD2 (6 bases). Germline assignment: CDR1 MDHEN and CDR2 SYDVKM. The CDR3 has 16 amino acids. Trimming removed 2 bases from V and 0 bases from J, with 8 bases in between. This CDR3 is CASSLTGDSGANVLTF. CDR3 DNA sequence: TGTGCCAGCAGTTTAACGGGGGACTCTGGGGCCAACGTCCTGACTTTC.

The CDR3 region is CASSLGPDNEQFF. The CDR3 region has the DNA TGTGCCAGCAGCTTGGGTCCAGACAATGAGCAGTTCTTC. This sequence joins TRBV5-4 and TRBJ2-1; no reliable D call. Germline lookup yields CDR1 SGHNT and CDR2 YYREEE (reference sequence). The V end was cut by 0 bases, the J end by 5 bases, with 6 bases between. The CDR3 contains 13 residues.

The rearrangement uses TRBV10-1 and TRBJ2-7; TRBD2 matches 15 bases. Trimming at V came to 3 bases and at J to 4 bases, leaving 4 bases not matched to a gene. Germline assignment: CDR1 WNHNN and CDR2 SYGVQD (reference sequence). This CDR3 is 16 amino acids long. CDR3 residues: CASSDGTSGRFYEQYF. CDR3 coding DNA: TGCGCCAGCAGTGACGGGACTAGCGGGAGGTTTTACGAGCAGTACTTC.

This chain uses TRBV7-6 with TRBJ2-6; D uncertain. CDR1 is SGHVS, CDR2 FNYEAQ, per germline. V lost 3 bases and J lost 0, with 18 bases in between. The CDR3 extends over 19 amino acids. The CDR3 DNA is TGTGCCAGCAGCTTCTCTTGGACCTCAAAATTCTCTGGGGCCAACGTCCTGACTTTC. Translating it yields CASSFSWTSKFSGANVLTF. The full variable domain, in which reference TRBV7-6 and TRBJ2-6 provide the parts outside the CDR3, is GAGVSQSPRYKVTKRGQDVALRCDPISGHVSLYWYRQALGQGPEFLTYFNYEAQQDKSGLPNDRFSAERPEGSISTLTIQRTEQRDSAMYRCASSFSWTSKFSGANVLTFGAGSRLTVL.

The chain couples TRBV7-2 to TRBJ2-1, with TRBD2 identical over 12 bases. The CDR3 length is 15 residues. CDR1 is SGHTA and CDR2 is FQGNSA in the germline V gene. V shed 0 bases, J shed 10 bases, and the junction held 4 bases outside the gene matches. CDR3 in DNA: TGTGCCAGCAGCTTAGCTCCTAGCGGGAGGGGGGAGCAGTTCTTC. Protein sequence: CASSLAPSGRGEQFF.

In DNA, the CDR3 is TGTGCCAGCAGTTACAACGGGGAGAGCTCCTACAATGAGCAGTTCTTC. Its protein product is CASSYNGESSYNEQFF. The chain is built from TRBV6-5 and TRBJ2-1; tentative D call: TRBD2 (5 bases). CDR1 MNHEY and CDR2 SVGAGI come from the germline V gene. Trimming pared 2 bases from V and 0 bases from J, leaving 11 bases between. This CDR3 comprises 16 residues.

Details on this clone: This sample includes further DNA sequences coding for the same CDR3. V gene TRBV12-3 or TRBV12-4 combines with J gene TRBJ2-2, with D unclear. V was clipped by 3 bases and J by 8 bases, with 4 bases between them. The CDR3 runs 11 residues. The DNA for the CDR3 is TGTGCCAGCAGTTTGAGGGGGGAGCTGTTTTTT. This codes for CASSLRGELFF.

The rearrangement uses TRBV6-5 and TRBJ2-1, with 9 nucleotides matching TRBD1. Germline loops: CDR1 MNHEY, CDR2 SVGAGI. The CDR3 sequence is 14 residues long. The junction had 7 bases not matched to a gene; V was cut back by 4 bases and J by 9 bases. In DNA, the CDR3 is TGTGCCAGCAGTTCCCTGGGGACAGGGTTTGAGCAGTTCTTC. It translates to CASSSLGTGFEQFF.

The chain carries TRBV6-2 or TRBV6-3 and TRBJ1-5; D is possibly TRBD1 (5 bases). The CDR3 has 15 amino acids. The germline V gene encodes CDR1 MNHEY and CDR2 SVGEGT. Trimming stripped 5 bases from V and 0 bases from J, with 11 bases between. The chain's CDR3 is CASSPAQGSNQPQHF. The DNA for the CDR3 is TGTGCCAGCAGTCCCGCCCAGGGTAGCAATCAGCCCCAGCATTTT.

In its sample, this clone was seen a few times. CDR3: CASSYGPRYTEAFF. CDR3 DNA: TGTGCCAGCAGTTACGGGCCCCGGTACACTGAAGCTTTCTTT. This chain links TRBV6-5 with TRBJ1-1, with D unresolved. This CDR3 spans 14 amino acids. V lost 2 bases and J 3 bases, leaving 10 bases between the germline ends. Germline V gene lookup returns CDR1 MNHEY and CDR2 SVGAGI.

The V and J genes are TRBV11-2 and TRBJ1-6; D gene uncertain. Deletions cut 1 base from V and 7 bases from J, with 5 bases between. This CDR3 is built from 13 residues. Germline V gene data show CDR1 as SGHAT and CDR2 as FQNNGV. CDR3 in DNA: TGTGCCAGCAGCTTAGCACGGAATTCACCCCTCCACTTT. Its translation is CASSLARNSPLHF.

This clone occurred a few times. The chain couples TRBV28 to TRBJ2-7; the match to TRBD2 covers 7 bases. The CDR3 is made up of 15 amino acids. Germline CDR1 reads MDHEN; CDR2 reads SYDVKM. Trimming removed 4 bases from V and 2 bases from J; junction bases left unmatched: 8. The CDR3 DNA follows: TGTGCCAGCAGTTCCTTCGGGAGGCTTGCCTACGAGCAGTACTTC. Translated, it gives CASSSFGRLAYEQYF. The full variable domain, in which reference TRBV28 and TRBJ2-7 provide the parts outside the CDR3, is DVKVTQSSRYLVKRTGEKVFLECVQDMDHENMFWYRQDPGLGLRLIYFSYDVKMKEKGDIPEGYSVSREKKERFSLILESASTNQTSMYLCASSSFGRLAYEQYFGPGTRLTVT.

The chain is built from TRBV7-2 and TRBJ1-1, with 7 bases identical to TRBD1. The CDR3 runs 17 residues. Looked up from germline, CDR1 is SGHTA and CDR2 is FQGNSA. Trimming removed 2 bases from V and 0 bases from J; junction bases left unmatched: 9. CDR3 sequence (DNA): TGTGCCAGCAGCTTATTACTCCGACAGGGCTTGAACACTGAAGCTTTCTTT. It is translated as CASSLLLRQGLNTEAFF.

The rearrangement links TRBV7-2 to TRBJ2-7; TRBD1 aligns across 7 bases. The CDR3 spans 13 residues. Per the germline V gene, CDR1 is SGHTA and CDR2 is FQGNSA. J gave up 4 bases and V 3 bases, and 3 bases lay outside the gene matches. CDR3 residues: CASSLGQLYEQYF. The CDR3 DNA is TGTGCCAGCAGCTTGGGACAGTTATACGAGCAGTACTTC. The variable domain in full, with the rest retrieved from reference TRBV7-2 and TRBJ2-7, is GAGVSQSPSNKVTEKGKDVELRCDPISGHTALYWYRQSLGQGLEFLIYFQGNSAPDKSGLPSDRFSAERTGGSVSTLTIQRTQQEDSAVYLCASSLGQLYEQYFGPGTRLTVT.

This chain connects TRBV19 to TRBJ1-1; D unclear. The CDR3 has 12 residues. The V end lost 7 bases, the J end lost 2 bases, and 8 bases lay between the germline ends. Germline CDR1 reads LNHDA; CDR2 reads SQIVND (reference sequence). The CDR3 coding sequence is TGTGCCAGTAAGGCGGGCAACACTGAAGCTTTCTTT. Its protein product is CASKAGNTEAFF.

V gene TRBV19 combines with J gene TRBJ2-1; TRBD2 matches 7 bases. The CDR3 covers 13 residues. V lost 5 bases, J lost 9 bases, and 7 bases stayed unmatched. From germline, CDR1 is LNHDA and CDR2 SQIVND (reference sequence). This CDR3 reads CASSSGLSGEQFF. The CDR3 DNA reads TGTGCCAGTAGTTCGGGACTAAGTGGTGAGCAGTTCTTC.

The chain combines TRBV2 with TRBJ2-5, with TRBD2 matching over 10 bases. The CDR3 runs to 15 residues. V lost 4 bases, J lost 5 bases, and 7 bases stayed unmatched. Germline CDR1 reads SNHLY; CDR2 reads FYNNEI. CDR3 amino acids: CASSAVLAGVETQYF. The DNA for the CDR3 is TGTGCCAGCAGTGCCGTCCTAGCGGGAGTCGAGACCCAGTACTTC.